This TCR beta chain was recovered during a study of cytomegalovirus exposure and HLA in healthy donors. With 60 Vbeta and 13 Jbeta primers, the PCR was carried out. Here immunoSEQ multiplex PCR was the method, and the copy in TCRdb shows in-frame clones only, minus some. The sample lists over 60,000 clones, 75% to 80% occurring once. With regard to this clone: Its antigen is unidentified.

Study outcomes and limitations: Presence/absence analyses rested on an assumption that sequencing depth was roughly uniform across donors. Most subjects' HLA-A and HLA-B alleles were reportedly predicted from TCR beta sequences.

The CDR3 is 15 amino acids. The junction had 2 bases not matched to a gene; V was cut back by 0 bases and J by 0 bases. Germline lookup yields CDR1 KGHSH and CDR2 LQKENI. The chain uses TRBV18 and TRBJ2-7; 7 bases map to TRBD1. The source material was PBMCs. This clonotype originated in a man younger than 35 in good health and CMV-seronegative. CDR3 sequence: CASSPPGTASYEQYF. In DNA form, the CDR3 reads TGTGCCAGCTCACCACCGGGGACAGCCTCCTACGAGCAGTACTTC.